The rows below give T cell receptor beta chains drawn from one sample of a study of Siglec-9 on CD8 T cells in melanoma. Some clones are missing from TCRdb's copy, which holds only in-frame ones; the method was immunoSEQ multiplex PCR. This table holds around 29,000 clones, about 80% found once. Material for sequencing was Siglec-9- CD8+ T cells sorted from blood. These receptors all come from a human donor in good health. Each CDR3 is given with its conserved first and last residue. D genes are given only for firm matches. Not all rows give a size; the values are once, few, many and, for expanded clones, a class.

CDR3aa	CDR3nt	v_gene	abundance	j_gene	d_gene
CASRRLYGSPYEQYF	TGTGCCAGCAGACGTTTATATGGCAGCCCCTACGAGCAGTACTTC	TRBV27	.	TRBJ2-7	.
CASSARGKGTHGNTIYF	TGTGCCAGTAGTGCCCGCGGGAAGGGTACTCACGGAAACACCATATATTTT	TRBV19	.	TRBJ1-3	.
CSAGTEDTVLGQYF	TGCAGCGCCGGAACAGAGGACACCGTACTCGGGCAGTACTTC	TRBV29-1	.	TRBJ2-7	.
CASSQGGGGEQETQYF	TGTGCCAGCAGCCAGGGAGGCGGGGGAGAGCAAGAGACCCAGTACTTC	TRBV7-9	.	TRBJ2-5	TRBD2
CASSYRRDRDEKLFF	TGTGCCAGCAGTTACAGGAGGGATCGGGATGAAAAACTGTTTTTT	TRBV6-5	.	TRBJ1-4	.
CASSKGPERGYTGELFF	TGTGCCAGCAGCAAAGGACCTGAGAGGGGATACACCGGGGAGCTGTTTTTT	TRBV21-1	.	TRBJ2-2	.
CASSQVPGLAGDNEQFF	TGCGCCAGCAGCCAAGTCCCGGGACTAGCGGGGGACAATGAGCAGTTCTTC	TRBV4-1	few	TRBJ2-1	TRBD2
CASSPSATQYF	TGTGCCAGCAGCCCAAGTGCGACCCAGTACTTC	TRBV7-6	.	TRBJ2-5	.
CSARQVYEQYF	TGCAGTGCTAGACAGGTCTACGAGCAGTACTTC	TRBV20-1	.	TRBJ2-7	.
CASSLSSYGATSEQYF	TGTGCCAGCAGCCTTTCTAGTTACGGGGCCACAAGTGAGCAGTATTTT	TRBV13	.	TRBJ2-3	.
CASSETVLRSSYEQYF	TGTGCCAGCAGTGAAACTGTACTTAGGAGCTCCTACGAGCAGTACTTC	TRBV2	.	TRBJ2-7	.
CASIGPAYNEQFF	TGTGCCAGTATCGGCCCAGCGTACAATGAGCAGTTCTTC	TRBV19	.	TRBJ2-1	.
CASRLRGANVLTF	TGTGCCAGCAGGTTACGGGGGGCCAACGTCCTGACTTTC	TRBV27	.	TRBJ2-6	.
CASTGLAANTGELFF	TGTGCCAGCACCGGACTAGCGGCGAACACCGGGGAGCTGTTTTTT	TRBV7-9	.	TRBJ2-2	TRBD2
CASSLVRGLDSPLHF	TGTGCCAGCAGCTTAGTCAGGGGGCTAGATTCACCCCTCCACTTT	TRBV7-9	few	TRBJ1-6	TRBD1
CASSLRGNQPQHF	TGTGCCAGTTCCCTGAGGGGGAATCAGCCCCAGCATTTT	TRBV27	few	TRBJ1-5	.
CASSQSLAGTTTDTQYF	TGCGCCAGCAGCCAATCTCTCGCCGGGACTACCACAGATACGCAGTATTTT	TRBV4-1	.	TRBJ2-3	TRBD2
CASSFTRYMNTEAFF	TGTGCCAGCAGCTTCACGCGTTACATGAACACTGAAGCTTTCTTT	TRBV5-6	.	TRBJ1-1	.
CARSSGANYNEQFF	TGTGCCAGGAGTAGCGGAGCTAACTACAATGAGCAGTTCTTC	TRBV2	.	TRBJ2-1	.
CASRSIGNQPQHF	TGTGCCAGCAGGTCGATAGGTAATCAGCCCCAGCATTTT	TRBV2	once	TRBJ1-5	.
CASSYIPGYEEYGYTF	TGTGCCAGCAGTTACATCCCCGGGTACGAGGAGTATGGCTACACCTTC	TRBV6-6	.	TRBJ1-2	.
CASSLGTGEQYF	TGTGCCAGCAGCTTAGGTACGGGAGAGCAGTATTTT	TRBV7-9	.	TRBJ2-3	.
CASSEARTGGLVNTGELFF	TGTGCCAGCAGTGAAGCGAGGACAGGGGGGTTAGTGAACACCGGGGAGCTGTTTTTT	TRBV2	.	TRBJ2-2	TRBD1
CASSYPGQNTEAFF	TGTGCCAGCAGTTACCCAGGACAGAACACTGAAGCTTTCTTT	TRBV6-5	.	TRBJ1-1	.
CASSQDRAAYGYTF	TGCGCCAGCAGCCAAGATAGGGCAGCCTATGGCTACACCTTC	TRBV4-1	.	TRBJ1-2	.
CASSYGTGATNEKLFF	TGTGCCAGCAGCTACGGGACAGGGGCAACTAATGAAAAACTGTTTTTT	TRBV11-2	.	TRBJ1-4	TRBD1
CASSVDWSGAATNEKLFF	TGTGCCAGCAGCGTAGACTGGTCAGGGGCAGCAACTAATGAAAAACTGTTTTTT	TRBV9	once	TRBJ1-4	.
CASSYLALFYTF	TGTGCCAGCAGTTACTTAGCCTTATTCTACACCTTC	TRBV6-6	.	TRBJ1-2	.
CASSAGPPGSYNEQFF	TGTGCCAGCAGCGCCGGCCCCCCGGGCTCCTACAATGAGCAGTTCTTC	TRBV11-3	.	TRBJ2-1	.
CASSSDGDREQFF	TGCGCCAGCAGCTCAGACGGGGACAGGGAGCAGTTCTTC	TRBV5-1	few	TRBJ2-1	TRBD1
CASSLDTESSYNSPLHF	TGCGCCAGCAGCTTGGACACGGAGAGCTCCTATAATTCACCCCTCCACTTT	TRBV5-1	once	TRBJ1-6	.
CASSMQINQPQHF	TGTGCCAGTAGTATGCAGATTAATCAGCCCCAGCATTTT	TRBV19	.	TRBJ1-5	.
CASSLIGNAYEQYF	TGTGCCAGCAGCTTGATCGGTAACGCCTACGAGCAGTACTTC	TRBV7-9	.	TRBJ2-7	.
CASSWNLQGAGGYTF	TGTGCCAGCAGTTGGAACCTCCAGGGCGCAGGAGGCTACACCTTC	TRBV27	.	TRBJ1-2	.
CASSPGQFNQPQHF	TGTGCCAGCAGCCCCGGACAGTTCAATCAGCCCCAGCATTTT	TRBV6-5	.	TRBJ1-5	.
CASSFYPTGQGSYEQYF	TGTGCCAGCAGTTTTTACCCGACGGGGCAGGGCTCCTACGAGCAGTACTTC	TRBV27	.	TRBJ2-7	.
CASSLLAVSPLHF	TGCGCCAGCAGCTTATTGGCAGTATCACCCCTCCACTTT	TRBV5-1	.	TRBJ1-6	.
CASSQEAGRGDTEAFF	TGTGCCAGCAGCCAAGAAGCGGGAAGAGGGGACACTGAAGCTTTCTTT	TRBV4-2	.	TRBJ1-1	.
CASSLLGLAGYNEQFF	TGTGCCAGCAGCTTACTCGGACTAGCGGGCTACAATGAGCAGTTCTTC	TRBV7-2	.	TRBJ2-1	TRBD2
CASSLAELGGELFF	TGTGCCAGCAGCTTAGCCGAATTGGGCGGGGAGCTGTTTTTT	TRBV7-9	.	TRBJ2-2	.
CASSVAGTGETQYF	TGTGCCAGCAGCGTAGCTGGGACGGGTGAGACCCAGTACTTC	TRBV9	.	TRBJ2-5	.
CASRPTGGEDEKLFF	TGTGCCAGCAGACCCACAGGCGGGGAGGACGAAAAACTGTTTTTT	TRBV27	.	TRBJ1-4	.
CTSSAVLGDTEAFF	TGCACCAGCAGTGCCGTCCTCGGGGACACTGAAGCTTTCTTT	TRBV1	few	TRBJ1-1	.
CASSEFGAVNSNQPQHF	TGTGCCAGCAGTGAATTTGGGGCAGTTAATAGCAATCAGCCCCAGCATTTT	TRBV6-1	.	TRBJ1-5	.
CASSDGREGDTQYF	TGTGCCAGCAGTGACGGGCGGGAGGGAGATACGCAGTATTTT	TRBV6-4	few	TRBJ2-3	TRBD2
CASSDLGTYNNEQFF	TGTGCCAGCAGCGACCTAGGGACGTACAACAATGAGCAGTTCTTC	TRBV2	few	TRBJ2-1	.
CASSSRGGPYNEQFF	TGTGCCAGCAGCTCGCGCGGGGGGCCATACAATGAGCAGTTCTTC	TRBV13	.	TRBJ2-1	TRBD2
CASSFTGDGNSPLHF	TGTGCCAGCAGTTTCACAGGGGATGGTAATTCACCCCTCCACTTT	TRBV27	few	TRBJ1-6	TRBD1
CASRGGFGVAGETQYF	TGTGCCAGTCGGGGCGGGTTTGGGGTCGCGGGGGAGACCCAGTACTTC	TRBV13	.	TRBJ2-5	.
CATQGLPSRGYTF	TGTGCGACACAGGGGCTCCCTTCGAGGGGCTACACCTTC	TRBV30	.	TRBJ1-2	TRBD1
CASRDNRGLAYGYTF	TGTGCCAGCAGGGATAACAGGGGACTCGCCTATGGCTACACCTTC	TRBV2	.	TRBJ1-2	TRBD1
CASSSGSYEQYF	TGTGCCAGCAGCTCGGGCAGCTACGAGCAGTACTTC	TRBV5-6	.	TRBJ2-7	.
CSVTGAQDPTDTQYF	TGCAGCGTTACCGGGGCACAGGATCCCACAGATACGCAGTATTTT	TRBV29-1	.	TRBJ2-3	.